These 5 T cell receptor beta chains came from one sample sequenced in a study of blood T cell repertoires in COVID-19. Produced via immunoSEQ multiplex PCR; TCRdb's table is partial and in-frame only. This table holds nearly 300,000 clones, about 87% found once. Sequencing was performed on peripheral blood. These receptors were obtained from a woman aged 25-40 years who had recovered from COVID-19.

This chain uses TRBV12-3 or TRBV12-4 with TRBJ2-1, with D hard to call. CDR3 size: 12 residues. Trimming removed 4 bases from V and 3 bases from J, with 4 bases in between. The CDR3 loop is CASSYNYNEQFF. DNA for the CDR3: TGTGCCAGCAGTTATAACTACAATGAGCAGTTCTTC.

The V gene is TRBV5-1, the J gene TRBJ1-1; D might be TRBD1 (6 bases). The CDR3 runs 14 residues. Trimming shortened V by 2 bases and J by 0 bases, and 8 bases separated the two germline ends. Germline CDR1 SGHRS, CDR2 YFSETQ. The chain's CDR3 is CASSLDRMNTEAFF. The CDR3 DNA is TGCGCCAGCAGCTTAGACAGGATGAACACTGAAGCTTTCTTT.

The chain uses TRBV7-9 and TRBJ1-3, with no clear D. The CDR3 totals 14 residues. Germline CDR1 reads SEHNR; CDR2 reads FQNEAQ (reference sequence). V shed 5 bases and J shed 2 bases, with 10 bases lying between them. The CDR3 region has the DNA TGTGCCAGCAGCCACAGAGATCCTGGAAACACCATATATTTT. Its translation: CASSHRDPGNTIYF.

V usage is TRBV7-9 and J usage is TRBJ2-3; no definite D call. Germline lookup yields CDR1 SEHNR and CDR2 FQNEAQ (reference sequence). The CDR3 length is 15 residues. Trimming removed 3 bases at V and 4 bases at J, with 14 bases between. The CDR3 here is CASSFSPLGADTQYF. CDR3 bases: TGTGCCAGCAGCTTCTCTCCGTTAGGAGCAGATACGCAGTATTTT.

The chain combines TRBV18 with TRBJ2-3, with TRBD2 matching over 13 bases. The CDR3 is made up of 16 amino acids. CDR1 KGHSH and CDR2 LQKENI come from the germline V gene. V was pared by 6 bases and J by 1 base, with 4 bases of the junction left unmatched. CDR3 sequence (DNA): TGTGCCAGCTCCCAAGGGACTAGCGGGGGCACAGATACGCAGTATTTT. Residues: CASSQGTSGGTDTQYF. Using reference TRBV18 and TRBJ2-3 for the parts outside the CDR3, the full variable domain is NAGVMQNPRHLVRRRGQEARLRCSPMKGHSHVYWYRQLPEEGLKFMVYLQKENIIDESGMPKERFSAEFPKEGPSILRIQQVVRGDSAAYFCASSQGTSGGTDTQYFGPGTRLTVL.